Listed here is a single T cell receptor (beta chain). Its antigen is unidentified. This entry is derived from a study of T cell responses to AZD1222 COVID-19 vaccine. Assay: immunoSEQ multiplex PCR; the TCRdb copy retains only in-frame clones and omits some. The data show over 150,000 clones, approximately 90% seen once. Whole-study results and caveats: Spike-wide coverage was observed for vaccine-associated CD4 TCRs, with dominant responses at 160-218 and 743-854.

Sequenced material: peripheral blood, taken 28 days after the second AZD1222 dose. The clonotype comes from an adult who received the AZD1222 COVID-19 vaccine.

CDR3 coding DNA: TGTGCCAGCAGCTTAACAGGGGATGGGTACGAGCAGTACTTC. Its protein product is CASSLTGDGYEQYF. The chain uses TRBV14 and TRBJ2-7, with 7 bases fitting TRBD1. CDR1 SGHDN and CDR2 FVKESK come from the germline V gene. This CDR3 has 14 residues. V lost 5 bases to trimming and J lost 4 bases; unmatched junction nucleotides: 8.